A single sample is the source of the 4 T cell receptor beta chains below, sequenced in a study of cytotoxic CD8 clonotypes in ibrutinib-treated CLL (dated by TCRdb to about 2021). In light of the paper, this sample's time point label describes: progressive disease on ibrutinib. The library relied on the immunoSEQ multiplex PCR assay. What TCRdb holds here is the immuneACCESS table cut down to in-frame rearrangements. Part of the clones is not present; checked against another copy, under half of the missing clones reflect an unresolved V gene, and the others are unexplained. The sample yields fewer than 12,000 clones; around three quarters were counted once. The ten largest account for about 16% of the sample. The source material was PBMCs, sampled at disease progression, from a patient treated with ibrutinib. The receptors were gathered from a human donor with chronic lymphocytic leukemia.

In this sample, this clone turned up a few times. This chain links TRBV18 with TRBJ2-7; 8 positions agree with TRBD2. Germline trimming cut 6 bases from V and 4 bases from J; bases unmatched to any gene: 14. CDR3 length: 16 amino acids. CDR1 KGHSH and CDR2 LQKENI come from the germline V gene. CDR3 protein: CASSPKERGWFYEQYF. Written as DNA, the CDR3 is TGTGCCAGCTCTCCCAAGGAGCGGGGGTGGTTTTACGAGCAGTACTTC. The variable domain in full, completed from reference TRBV18 and TRBJ2-7, reads NAGVMQNPRHLVRRRGQEARLRCSPMKGHSHVYWYRQLPEEGLKFMVYLQKENIIDESGMPKERFSAEFPKEGPSILRIQQVVRGDSAAYFCASSPKERGWFYEQYFGPGTRLTVT.

The J gene is TRBJ1-5, the V gene TRBV29-1; 9 bases map to TRBD1. Looked up from germline, CDR1 is SQVTM and CDR2 is ANQGSEA. CDR3 length equals 14 residues. V dropped 6 bases and J dropped 2; count of bases not matched to a gene: 5. CDR3 DNA sequence: TGCAGCGTACAACAGGGGGCGGGCAATCAGCCCCAGCATTTT. Its protein is CSVQQGAGNQPQHF. Complete variable domain (other parts from reference TRBV29-1 and TRBJ1-5): SAVISQKPSRDICQRGTSLTIQCQVDSQVTMMFWYRQQPGQSLTLIATANQGSEATYESGFVIDKFPISRPNLTFSTLTVSNMSPEDSSIYLCSVQQGAGNQPQHFGDGTRLSIL.

The chain recombines TRBV9 with TRBJ1-2, with TRBD1 identical over 7 bases. J was trimmed by 2 bases and V by 0 bases; bases with no gene match: 1. The CDR3 sequence is 14 residues long. Germline V gene data show CDR1 as SGDLS and CDR2 as YYNGEE. The CDR3 DNA is TGTGCCAGCAGCGTAGGACAGGGAAACTATGGCTACACCTTC. Encoded protein: CASSVGQGNYGYTF.

This clone was counted a few times. The chain recombines TRBV5-5 with TRBJ2-5, with 14 bases identical to TRBD2. Germline V gene lookup returns CDR1 SGHKS and CDR2 YYEKEE (reference sequence). The V and J ends lost 4 bases and 0 bases, in that order; junction bases with no gene match: 8. The CDR3 contains 18 residues. The CDR3 loop reads CASSMGLAGVQYQETQYF. The CDR3 DNA follows: TGTGCCAGCAGCATGGGACTAGCGGGGGTCCAGTACCAAGAGACCCAGTACTTC.